A single T cell receptor beta chain is shown here with its context. The length of the CDR3 is 11 residues. In germline, CDR1 is SGHVS, CDR2 FNYEAQ. Trimming removed 5 bases from V and 1 base from J, with 2 bases in between. Followed over time, Seattle patients had been enrolled while infection was active. As originally analysed: Amplification with reference gene primers provided the estimates of nucleated cell counts. Here immunoSEQ multiplex PCR was the method, and the copy in TCRdb shows in-frame clones only, minus some. The V and J calls and clone size were taken over from that table, and D and trimming were inferred from the DNA. In the table there are 230,000 or so clones, 90% of which are singletons. The entry originates in a study of blood T cell repertoires in COVID-19. Study details: From the United States, Italy and Spain came samples of acute and convalescent COVID-19. T cells, B-cell-depleted T cells, or PBMCs supplied cDNA or gDNA.

The sequence was obtained from a woman aged 55-69 years with COVID-19, enrolled during active disease. The rearrangement links TRBV7-6 to TRBJ2-5; unclear D gene. The sample taken for sequencing was peripheral blood. In DNA, the CDR3 is TGTGCCAGCAGCCTCCAAGAGACCCAGTACTTC. This codes for CASSLQETQYF.